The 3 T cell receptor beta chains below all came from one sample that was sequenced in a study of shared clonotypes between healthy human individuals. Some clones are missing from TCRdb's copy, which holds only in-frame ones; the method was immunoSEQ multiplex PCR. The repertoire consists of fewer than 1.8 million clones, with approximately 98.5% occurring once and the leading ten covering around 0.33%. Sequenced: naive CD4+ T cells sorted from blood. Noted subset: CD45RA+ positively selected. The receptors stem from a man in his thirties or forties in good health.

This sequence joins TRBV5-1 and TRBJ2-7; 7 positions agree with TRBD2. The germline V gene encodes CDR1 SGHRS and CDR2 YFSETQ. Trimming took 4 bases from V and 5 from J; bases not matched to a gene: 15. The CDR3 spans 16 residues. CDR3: CASSPAGVSGPNEQYF. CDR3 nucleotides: TGCGCCAGCAGCCCGGCGGGGGTTAGCGGACCGAACGAGCAGTACTTC.

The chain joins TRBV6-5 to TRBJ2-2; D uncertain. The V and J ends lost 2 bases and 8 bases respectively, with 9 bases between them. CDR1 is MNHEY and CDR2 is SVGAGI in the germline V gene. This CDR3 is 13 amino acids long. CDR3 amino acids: CASSYVGIGELFF. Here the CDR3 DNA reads TGTGCCAGCAGTTACGTCGGCATTGGGGAGCTGTTTTTT.

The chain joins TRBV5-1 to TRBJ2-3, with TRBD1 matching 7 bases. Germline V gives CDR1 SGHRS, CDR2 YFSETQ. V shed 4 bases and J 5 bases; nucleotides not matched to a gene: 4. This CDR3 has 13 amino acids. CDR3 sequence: CASSLTGEDTQYF. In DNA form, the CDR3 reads TGCGCCAGCAGCCTAACAGGGGAAGATACGCAGTATTTT.